The rows below give T cell receptor beta chains drawn from one sample of a study of beta chain features in type 1 diabetes. Using immunoSEQ multiplex PCR, the repertoire was profiled, and TCRdb retains in-frame clones only, with some absent. The repertoire holds 300,000 to 350,000 clones, roughly 21% seen once, with approximately 0.043% in the top ten. Material: naive CD4+ T cells from blood. The source is a woman aged 18-35 years in good health. Both conserved end residues are part of each CDR3. Fields, in order: D gene, V gene, CDR3 protein. The D gene is left open where the match is weak.

TRBD2 | TRBV5-4 | CASSLAGLAGGYNEQFF
TRBD1 | TRBV2 | CASSDKGAVNTEAFF
. | TRBV30 | CAWSVNGYSETQYF
. | TRBV30 | CAWSATVGDQPQHF
TRBD1 | TRBV5-1 | CASSLPGQVTGTQYF
TRBD1 | TRBV30 | CAWSFSPGTEKAFF
TRBD2 | TRBV19 | CASSMPPGGGTGELFF
TRBD1 | TRBV7-9 | CASSKTPGQGSYEQYF
. | TRBV30 | CAWRPGYGYTF
TRBD1 | TRBV4-2 | CASSQDITGGSSGELFF
. | TRBV5-4 | CASSPWDLQETQYF
TRBD1 | TRBV7-2 | CASSWGQSNEKLFF
. | TRBV9 | CASSQNTGELFF
TRBD2 | TRBV6-5 | CASSYGGREWETQYF
. | TRBV7-9 | CASLWGGTNTEAFF
. | TRBV5-1 | CASSLDSSDGYTF
. | TRBV19 | CASSIPGRDQPQHF
. | TRBV7-9 | CASSFGTSNEQFF
TRBD1 | TRBV28 | CASSPGTGVVSSLFF
TRBD2 | TRBV5-1 | CASSLGPGGQETQYF
TRBD2 | TRBV5-1 | CASSASGGPETQYF
. | TRBV19 | CASSSGGADYGYTF
. | TRBV6-5 | CASSYRQGENIQYF
TRBD1 | TRBV4-2 | CASSPGQGANTEAFF
. | TRBV6-5 | CASSYRRGAGYEQYF
. | TRBV20-1 | CSATREGGYTF
. | TRBV7-2 | CASSSDSFSYEQYF
. | TRBV29-1 | CSGSRIGETQYF
. | TRBV18 | CASSPRDTETNTEAFF
TRBD2 | TRBV7-9 | CASSSAGADTQYF
TRBD2 | TRBV5-4 | CAGWDRTRGEETQYF
. | TRBV4-1 | CASSHYRDYGYTF
. | TRBV7-2 | CASSLAGRKFF
. | TRBV2 | CASSFVNEQFF
. | TRBV13 | CASSVRRTQQFF
TRBD1 | TRBV9 | CASSVRGLGTEAFF
TRBD1 | TRBV5-1 | CASSLGQQETQYF
TRBD1 | TRBV11-2 | CASSLRTGYSYEQYF
TRBD1 | TRBV10-3 | CAISEAGQVRYNEQFF
. | TRBV11-3 | CASSFGRQGGMTYEQYF
. | TRBV30 | CAWSGQGNTEAFF
TRBD2 | TRBV5-1 | CASSGTGGTDTQYF
TRBD2 | TRBV5-1 | CASSLGLAGADEQFF
TRBD1 | TRBV10-2 | CASRGQGGPQPQHF
. | TRBV18 | CASSPPAGDDEQFF
. | TRBV5-1 | CASSLDSNEQFF
. | TRBV9 | CASSLGSSGNTIYF
. | TRBV29-1 | CSVRLGTTYEQYF
TRBD2 | TRBV7-2 | CASRGGGSGGLSDTQYF
TRBD2 | TRBV30 | CAWSALGTSGGHNEQFF
. | TRBV30 | CAALSRGNTEAFF
TRBD1 | TRBV5-6 | CASSPGQGAGVEQFF
. | TRBV7-9 | CASSLQAEQYF
. | TRBV23-1 | CASSPTVWQETQYF
. | TRBV7-9 | CASSLLNTEAFF
TRBD2 | TRBV9 | CASSASRGVYNEQFF
TRBD1 | TRBV5-1 | CASSLAGTESSYEQYF
TRBD2 | TRBV5-1 | CASSVSGTSYEQYF
. | TRBV15 | CATSRVRRNPGYTF
. | TRBV29-1 | CSLRGRGADEQFF